Below are 18 T cell receptor beta chains sequenced from a single sample in a study of T cells in women clearing cervical HPV infection (dated by TCRdb to the late 2010s). The method behind the library was the immunoSEQ multiplex PCR assay. The source is immuneACCESS, and TCRdb retained only in-frame sequences with V and J called. Part of the clones is not carried over; for the studies checked, unresolved V genes explain less than half of this, and the remainder is unexplained. This specimen's table enumerates around 30,000 clones. 2.5% to 3.5% of the sample is in the top ten clones. Sample: blood buffy coat. These receptor sequences come from a woman between 18 and 75 years old with a cervical HPV16 infection that either progressed to CIN3+ or cleared (not recorded which).

The CDR3 region is CASSRTATNEKLFF. Incomplete CDR3 DNA: TGTGCCAGCTCACGGACTGCAACTAATGAAAAA. V usage is TRBV18 and J usage is TRBJ1-4; the D is unclear. The CDR3 end is not reached by the read, which stops 3 residues before it; the germline J gene fills it in. Trimming stripped 4 bases from V and 0 bases from J, with 6 bases between. The CDR3 is made up of 14 amino acids. Germline loops: CDR1 KGHSH, CDR2 LQKENI.

Regarding this clone: From the germline J gene comes the end of the CDR3, since the read stops 3 residues before it. The chain links TRBV12-5 to TRBJ2-3; 8 bases agree with TRBD2. The length of the CDR3 is 15 residues. Per germline, CDR1 LGHNT and CDR2 FRNRAP. Trimming removed 1 base from V and 4 bases from J; junction bases left unmatched: 4. Incomplete CDR3 DNA: TGTGCTAGTGGTTTGGGCGGGGGGCTCTCAGATACG. Encoded protein: CASGLGGGLSDT. The whole CDR3 reads CASGLGGGLSDTQYF.

Concerning this clone: The CDR3 end lies 3 residues beyond the end of the read and is filled in from the germline J gene. The rearrangement links TRBV19 to TRBJ2-3; 7 positions match TRBD1. This CDR3 region has 16 residues. The ends lost 2 bases at V and 2 bases at J; junction bases unmatched: 7. Germline loops: CDR1 LNHDA, CDR2 SQIVND (reference sequence). CDR3 protein: CASSINRGHLTDTQYF. The part of the CDR3 DNA that was read is TGTGCCAGTAGTATAAACAGGGGACACCTCACAGATACG.

On this clone: The read gets to within 3 residues of the CDR3 end, and the germline J gene fills in the rest. The rearrangement joins TRBV5-6 to TRBJ1-2; D is undetermined. There are 12 residues in the CDR3. Germline V gene lookup returns CDR1 SGHDT and CDR2 YYEEEE. Here the CDR3 reads CASSLARWGYTF. The sequenced part of the CDR3 DNA is TGTGCCAGCAGCTTGGCCAGGTGGGGC. The full variable domain, in which reference TRBV5-6 and TRBJ1-2 provide the parts outside the CDR3, is DAGVTQSPTHLIKTRGQQVTLRCSPKSGHDTVSWYQQALGQGPQFIFQYYEEEERQRGNFPDRFSGHQFPNYSSELNVNALLLGDSALYLCASSLARWGYTFGSGTRLTVV.

About this clone itself: The CDR3 extends 3 residues past the end of the read, so its final part is completed from the germline J gene. The chain employs TRBV10-2 and TRBJ2-3; 8 nucleotides agree with TRBD2. Unmatched junction bases numbered 8, after V lost 3 bases and J lost 6 bases. The CDR3 is 15 amino acids. Per germline, CDR1 WSHSY and CDR2 SAAADI. The part of the CDR3 DNA that was read is TGCGCCAGCAGTGATCCTAGCGGGTGGCGGGATACG. This gives the protein CASSDPSGWRDT. The entire CDR3 protein reads CASSDPSGWRDTQYF.

Regarding this clone: Read data end 3 residues before the CDR3 end; the end is taken from the germline J gene. The chain joins TRBV11-2 to TRBJ1-2; 8 bases are a match to TRBD1. This CDR3 spans 12 amino acids. Germline-derived CDR1 and CDR2 are SGHAT and FQNNGV. The sequenced CDR3 bases are TGTGCCAGCAGCTCCAGGGGGCGCGGC. It codes for CASSSRGRG. The whole CDR3 sequence is CASSSRGRGYTF.

A note on this clone: From the germline J gene comes the end of the CDR3, since the read stops 3 residues before it. The chain links TRBV6-4 to TRBJ2-2, with D tentatively TRBD2 (6 bases). The V end lost 0 bases, the J end lost 4 bases, and 15 bases lay between the germline ends. CDR3 size: 17 residues. CDR1 is MRHNA and CDR2 is SNTAGT in the germline V gene. CDR3 bases read: TGTGCCAGCAGTGACTCGAGTGGCAGGGAGGTCACCGGGGAG. Translation gives CASSDSSGREVTGE. The full-length CDR3 reads as CASSDSSGREVTGELFF.

Points on this clone: The CDR3 end is not reached by the read, which stops 3 residues before it; the germline J gene fills it in. The gene calls are TRBV5-4 and TRBJ1-2, with 9 bases aligning to TRBD1. Trimming cost V 0 bases and J 4 bases; bases outside gene matches: 7. This CDR3 comprises 16 residues. Germline V gives CDR1 SGHNT, CDR2 YYREEE (reference sequence). CDR3 loop: CASSLDVRDRVYGYTF. The covered CDR3 bases are TGTGCCAGCAGCTTGGACGTACGGGACAGGGTCTATGGC. The variable domain in full, with the rest retrieved from reference TRBV5-4 and TRBJ1-2, is ETGVTQSPTHLIKTRGQQVTLRCSSQSGHNTVSWYQQALGQGPQFIFQYYREEENGRGNFPPRFSGLQFPNYSSELNVNALELDDSALYLCASSLDVRDRVYGYTFGSGTRLTVV.

With respect to this clone: The CDR3 end is not reached by the read, which stops 3 residues before it; the germline J gene fills it in. This chain connects TRBV5-6 to TRBJ1-2; maybe TRBD1 (6 bases). The germline V gene has CDR1 SGHDT and CDR2 YYEEEE. The germline V and J ends were trimmed by 4 bases and 5 bases, with 15 bases remaining between them. The CDR3 has 14 amino acids. The CDR3 reads CASSTYRVKYGYTF. CDR3 bases read: TGTGCCAGCAGCACCTACAGGGTAAAGTATGGC.

This clone registers medium-sized by frequency. The read terminates 3 residues before the CDR3 end, so the remaining end is supplied by the germline J gene. This chain connects TRBV29-1 to TRBJ2-5; maybe TRBD1 (6 bases). Trimming cost V 7 bases and J 5 bases, with 11 bases left between them. The CDR3 contains 11 residues. CDR1 is SQVTM and CDR2 is ANQGSEA in the germline V gene. CDR3 bases read: TGCAGCGCACAGGGTGTTGAGACC. This translates into CSAQGVET. The entire CDR3 is CSAQGVETQYF.

Comment on this clone: The read comes to an end 3 residues before the CDR3 does, leaving the germline J gene to fill in the end. J is TRBJ2-1 and V is TRBV7-8; 11 bases align to TRBD2. Trimming took 3 bases from V and 8 from J; bases not matched to a gene: 6. The CDR3 extends over 15 amino acids. The germline gives CDR1 SGHVS, CDR2 FQNEAQ. This chain's CDR3 is CASSLSSGGADEQFF. The CDR3 DNA, read in part, is TGTGCCAGCAGCTTGAGTAGCGGGGGGGCGGATGAG.

Details on this clone: The sequenced fragment ends 3 residues before the CDR3 boundary, so the rest is inferred from the germline J gene. The chain uses TRBV20-1 and TRBJ2-3, with 8 bases aligning to TRBD2. There are 14 residues in the CDR3. Germline V gives CDR1 DFQATT, CDR2 SNEGSKA (reference sequence). V trimming: 4 bases; J trimming: 2 bases; junction bases outside the gene matches: 5. The CDR3 protein is CSATVAGTTDTQYF. The CDR3 bases that were read are TGCAGTGCTACCGTAGCGGGAACCACAGATACG.

Comments on this clone: The CDR3 extends 3 residues past the end of the read, so its final part is completed from the germline J gene. The chain links TRBV30 to TRBJ1-5; 10 bases are a match to TRBD1. J gave up 7 bases and V 4 bases, and 4 bases lay outside the gene matches. Germline-derived CDR1 and CDR2 are GTSNPN and SVGIG (reference sequence). This CDR3 comprises 13 residues. CDR3 DNA (partial): TGTGCCTGGACCCGGACAGGGGGACAGCCC. Translating gives CAWTRTGGQP. The full CDR3 protein is CAWTRTGGQPQHF.

The CDR3 bases that were read are TGTGCCTGGAGTCCAAAAGGACAGCTTCTGACCGGGGAG. It is translated as CAWSPKGQLLTGE. The entire CDR3 reads CAWSPKGQLLTGELFF. This chain uses TRBV30 with TRBJ2-2, with a weak D call TRBD1 (6 bases). The observed sequence ends 3 residues before the CDR3 terminus, with the missing tail filled in from the germline J gene. V was trimmed by 2 bases and J by 5 bases, leaving 18 bases between them. Germline V gene lookup returns CDR1 GTSNPN and CDR2 SVGIG (reference sequence). The length of the CDR3 is 16 residues.

With regard to this clone: The read ends 3 residues before the CDR3 terminus; that terminus is restored from the germline J gene. The chain joins TRBV7-8 to TRBJ1-2; D unclear. V lost 5 bases to trimming and J lost 3 bases, with 13 bases between them. Germline V CDR1 and CDR2: SGHVS, FQNEAQ. The CDR3 contains 14 residues. CDR3 region: CASSASGGDYGYTF. The DNA read from the CDR3 is TGTGCCAGCAGCGCCTCAGGTGGCGACTATGGC.

A note on this clone: The read halts 3 residues ahead of the CDR3 end, with the missing end drawn from the germline J gene. The chain couples TRBV19 to TRBJ1-1; 7 positions match TRBD1. The CDR3 is 14 residues long. J gave up 4 bases and V 4 bases, and 6 bases lay outside the gene matches. The V gene's germline CDR1 is LNHDA and CDR2 SQIVND (reference sequence). The CDR3 bases that were read are TGTGCCAGTAGTAGGGCAGGGGGGTCCACTGAA. Translating it yields CASSRAGGSTE. The entire CDR3 is CASSRAGGSTEAFF.

Comments on this clone: The CDR3 is cut off 3 residues early in the read; its end comes from the germline J gene. The V call is TRBV12-3 or TRBV12-4, the J call TRBJ1-2; D ambiguous. The CDR3 is made up of 15 amino acids. V lost 2 bases and J lost 4, with 14 bases in between. The CDR3 bases that were read are TGTGCCAGCAGTTTACTTATGGGCAACCCCTATGGC. As protein: CASSLLMGNPYG. Given in full, the CDR3 is CASSLLMGNPYGYTF.

Details on this clone: The sequenced fragment ends 3 residues before the CDR3 boundary, so the rest is inferred from the germline J gene. The chain has TRBV14 and TRBJ2-3; possibly TRBD1 or TRBD2 for D (5 bases each). Looked up from germline, CDR1 is SGHDN and CDR2 is FVKESK. There are 16 residues in the CDR3. V was trimmed by 0 bases and J by 6 bases, leaving 16 bases between them. The covered CDR3 bases are TGTGCCAGCAGCCAAGACGAGGGGTGGTCCCTCGATACG. This encodes CASSQDEGWSLDT. The CDR3 in full is CASSQDEGWSLDTQYF.